This TCR beta chain was sequenced in a study of CXCR3-negative and CXCR3-positive naive CD8 T cells. General observations from the study: Hydrophobicity was higher for TRB CDR3s found in CXCR3-positive naive cells than in CXCR3-negative naive cells.

With respect to this clonotype: Its antigen remains unidentified.

5' RACE that incorporated UMI labels was used to prepare the TRB cDNA libraries. One entry per CDR3 protein, without DNA, is what TCRdb gives after re-calling the 5' RACE reads. The sample spans roughly 80,000 distinct CDR3 sequences; the ten largest clones claim 0.55% to 0.7%. There are 14 residues in the CDR3. Germline V gene lookup returns CDR1 DFQATT and CDR2 SNEGSKA (reference sequence). Sequences were obtained from naive CXCR3+ CD8+ T cells from blood. Subset specified: CD45RO-CCR7+CD27+CD95- naive CD8+ T cells expressing CXCR3 (TNR3+). The J gene is TRBJ2-7, the V gene TRBV20-1; TCRdb gives TRBD1 as the D gene, but with no DNA this cannot be confirmed. The receptor comes from a human donor in good health. Some clones in this sample may be carry-over from other donors' samples. The chain's CDR3 is CSARGDRVGYEQYF.